The 26 T cell receptor beta chains in this list originate from one sample, sequenced in a study of control samples from healthy donors and cancer patients. The assay was immunoSEQ multiplex PCR, and TCRdb's table has in-frame clones only and misses some. Here the sample spans over 15,000 clones, 80% to 90% being singletons. The sequenced sample was PBMCs. These receptors all come from a woman aged 70 to 79 with colorectal cancer.

This chain uses TRBV9 with TRBJ1-1; maybe TRBD1 (5 bases). Germline values: CDR1 SGDLS, CDR2 YYNGEE. CDR3 length equals 14 residues. Trimming removed 0 bases from V and 4 bases from J, with 10 bases in between. The chain's CDR3 is CASSVGGESTEAFF. In DNA form, the CDR3 reads TGTGCCAGCAGCGTAGGGGGGGAGAGCACTGAAGCTTTCTTT.

The chain has TRBV4-3 and TRBJ2-2, with 9 bases that match TRBD2. The trim removed 0 bases at V and 5 bases at J, leaving 7 bases unmatched. This CDR3 is 17 amino acids long. Germline V lookup: CDR1 LGHNA, CDR2 YSLEER. The CDR3 is CASSQESSGRGTGELFF. The CDR3, as DNA: TGCGCCAGCAGCCAAGAGAGTAGCGGGAGAGGTACCGGGGAGCTGTTTTTT.

This chain links TRBV7-9 with TRBJ1-1; no reliable D call. Germline V gene lookup returns CDR1 SEHNR and CDR2 FQNEAQ (reference sequence). V lost 5 bases and J lost 1, with 8 bases in between. The CDR3 length is 13 residues. The CDR3 protein is CASSPPGNTEAFF. In nucleotides, the CDR3 is TGTGCCAGCAGCCCCCCGGGGAACACTGAAGCTTTCTTT.

The V and J genes are TRBV7-8 and TRBJ2-2, with D unclear. The germline CDR1 and CDR2 sequences are SGHVS and FQNEAQ. V was shortened by 2 bases and J by 8 bases, with 9 bases between the two germline ends. The CDR3 sequence is 13 residues long. The CDR3 loop is CASSLSGSGELFF. CDR3 coding DNA: TGTGCCAGCAGCTTATCAGGATCTGGGGAGCTGTTTTTT.

V is TRBV6-1 and J is TRBJ1-2, with D perhaps TRBD1 (5 bases). With 0 bases removed from V and 7 bases from J, the gap between germline ends came to 12 bases. Per germline, CDR1 MNHNS and CDR2 SASEGT. This CDR3 comprises 14 residues. The CDR3 reads CASSEAWGEGGYTF. The DNA for the CDR3 is TGTGCCAGCAGTGAAGCATGGGGGGAGGGTGGCTACACCTTC.

The chain links TRBV9 to TRBJ2-2; 9 bases agree with TRBD1. Germline V CDR1 and CDR2: SGDLS, YYNGEE. The CDR3 runs 16 residues. V lost 3 bases and J lost 8; bases outside the gene matches: 11. The CDR3 region has the DNA TGTGCCAGCAGCGCCCCCAACAGGGGGCGTTCGGGGGAGCTGTTTTTT. Its translation: CASSAPNRGRSGELFF.

The chain couples TRBV21-1 to TRBJ1-1; the DNA was not used to check the table's D call, TRBD1. TRBV21-1 is shown as a pseudogene. CDR3 length: 15 residues. CDR3 bases: TGTGCCAGCAGCAAAGACGTCCAGGGCAACACTGAAGCTTTCTTT. It yields the protein CASSKDVQGNTEAFF.

The chain has TRBV7-9 and TRBJ1-1, with a weak D call TRBD1 (5 bases). V was shortened by 0 bases and J by 1 base, with 18 bases between the two germline ends. Germline V gives CDR1 SEHNR, CDR2 FQNEAQ (reference sequence). This CDR3 is built from 18 residues. The CDR3 loop is CASSLAGTWGVPNTEAFF. CDR3 coding DNA: TGTGCCAGCAGCTTAGCGGGGACTTGGGGGGTACCGAACACTGAAGCTTTCTTT.

V gene TRBV30 combines with J gene TRBJ2-1; 11 bases fit TRBD1. This CDR3 region has 14 residues. CDR1 and CDR2 from the germline V gene are GTSNPN and SVGIG (reference sequence). The trim removed 5 bases at V and 9 bases at J, leaving 9 bases unmatched. This CDR3 is CAWAPGQGVSEQFF. As DNA, the CDR3 is TGTGCCTGGGCCCCGGGACAGGGGGTAAGTGAGCAGTTCTTC.

This clone appeared a single time. The DNA for the CDR3 is TGTGCCATCAGTGAGGGGGTCGATCAGCCCCAGCATTTT. Translation: CAISEGVDQPQHF. The V and J genes are TRBV10-3 and TRBJ1-5; no definite D call. Looked up from germline, CDR1 is ENHRY and CDR2 is SYGVKD. Trimming took off 2 bases at V and 5 bases at J, with 7 bases between the two ends. The CDR3 is 13 residues long.

The V call is TRBV6-5, the J call TRBJ1-1; a weak D match, TRBD1 (5 bases). V gave up 7 bases and J gave up 4 bases, with 10 bases separating them. Looked up from germline, CDR1 is MNHEY and CDR2 is SVGAGI. The CDR3 extends over 12 amino acids. The CDR3 here is CASTGGGTEAFF. DNA of the CDR3: TGTGCCAGCACGGGGGGGGGCACTGAAGCTTTCTTT.

This chain joins TRBV27 and TRBJ1-5; D perhaps matches TRBD1 (5 bases). The CDR3 runs to 15 residues. The ends were cut back, 4 bases at V and 7 bases at J, with 17 bases in the middle. Germline V gives CDR1 MNHEY, CDR2 SMNVEV (reference sequence). In DNA, the CDR3 is TGTGCCAGCAGTTCCTTCCCAGGGAACGGGCAGCCCCAGCATTTT. As protein: CASSSFPGNGQPQHF.

V and J are TRBV7-2 and TRBJ2-7; D is tentatively TRBD1 or TRBD2 (5 bases each). This CDR3 spans 14 amino acids. Germline V gives CDR1 SGHTA, CDR2 FQGNSA. V was shortened by 1 base and J by 3 bases, with 10 bases between the two germline ends. This CDR3 reads CASSLGGILYEQYF. CDR3 nucleotides: TGTGCCAGCAGCTTAGGGGGGATTCTCTACGAGCAGTACTTC.

This clone has more than one count but fewer than ten. The CDR3 nucleotides read TGTGCCAGCAGCTCCCCGGGAAAAGGGGCCGAGCAGTACTTC. As protein: CASSSPGKGAEQYF. This chain joins TRBV7-8 and TRBJ2-7; D could derive from TRBD1 or TRBD2 (5 bases each). Germline assignment: CDR1 SGHVS and CDR2 FQNEAQ. The CDR3 has 14 residues. V lost 4 bases, J lost 6 bases, and 16 bases lay in between.

This clone has just a few counts. The J gene is TRBJ1-5, the V gene TRBV6-5, with D unresolved. This CDR3 comprises 13 residues. Trimming shortened V by 6 bases and J by 1 base, and 7 bases separated the two germline ends. In germline, CDR1 is MNHEY, CDR2 SVGAGI. Here the CDR3 reads CASSVGSNQPQHF. Written as DNA, the CDR3 is TGTGCCAGCAGCGTAGGGAGCAATCAGCCCCAGCATTTT.

V usage is TRBV4-3 and J usage is TRBJ2-7; D is possibly TRBD2 (5 bases). This CDR3 contains 14 residues. CDR1 is LGHNA and CDR2 is YSLEER in the germline V gene. Trimming removed 3 bases from V and 2 bases from J, with 11 bases in between. The CDR3 here is CASSQGGQAYEQYF. CDR3 DNA: TGCGCCAGCAGCCAGGGCGGGCAAGCCTACGAGCAGTACTTC.

The rearrangement uses TRBV10-3 and TRBJ2-3; D might be TRBD2 (6 bases). Germline V lookup: CDR1 ENHRY, CDR2 SYGVKD. The V and J ends lost 7 bases and 6 bases respectively, with 14 bases between them. The CDR3 has 13 residues. In nucleotides, the CDR3 is TGTGCCATCACTCGGGACTTAGGGGATACGCAGTATTTT. This translates into CAITRDLGDTQYF.

The V call is TRBV29-1, the J call TRBJ1-2; D gene ambiguous. The germline V and J ends were trimmed by 1 base and 0 bases, with 9 bases remaining between them. The V gene's germline CDR1 is SQVTM and CDR2 ANQGSEA. This CDR3 has 14 amino acids. Here the CDR3 reads CSVEVVQSNYGYTF. DNA of the CDR3: TGCAGCGTTGAAGTCGTACAGTCTAACTATGGCTACACCTTC.

The chain carries TRBV6-5 and TRBJ2-7; D is possibly TRBD1 or TRBD2 (7 bases each). Trimming pared 2 bases from V and 4 bases from J, leaving 12 bases between. Germline-derived CDR1 and CDR2 are MNHEY and SVGAGI. The CDR3 loop spans 14 amino acids. CDR3 DNA sequence: TGTGCCAGCAGTTACATGCAGGGGGGGTACGAGCAGTACTTC. Encoded protein: CASSYMQGGYEQYF.

V gene TRBV7-3 combines with J gene TRBJ2-1; 7 nucleotides match TRBD1. Unmatched junction bases numbered 5, after V lost 3 bases and J lost 6 bases. Germline CDR1 reads SGHTA; CDR2 reads FQGTGA. The CDR3 consists of 14 residues. The CDR3 DNA reads TGTGCCAGCAGCTTTGAGGGGGCTATCAATGAGCAGTTCTTC. Protein: CASSFEGAINEQFF.

CDR3 sequence: CASSWDRDYEQYF. The CDR3 DNA sequence: TGTGCCAGCAGCTGGGACAGGGACTACGAGCAGTACTTC. The chain joins TRBV27 to TRBJ2-7, with 9 bases that match TRBD1. The CDR3 covers 13 residues. The V gene's germline CDR1 is MNHEY and CDR2 SMNVEV (reference sequence). The V segment lost 6 bases and the J segment 3 bases; nucleotides outside the gene matches: 3.

The chain joins TRBV6-1 to TRBJ2-3, with D perhaps being TRBD1 or TRBD2 (6 bases each). Germline loops: CDR1 MNHNS, CDR2 SASEGT. This CDR3 contains 16 residues. The V and J ends lost 4 bases and 3 bases respectively, with 17 bases between them. CDR3 sequence: CASSAGLGGFTDTQYF. In DNA, the CDR3 is TGTGCCAGCAGTGCAGGGCTCGGGGGCTTTACAGATACGCAGTATTTT.

V usage is TRBV3-1 (or the pseudogene TRBV3-2) and J usage is TRBJ1-1; TRBD1 agrees at 7 bases. The CDR3 length is 13 residues. The germline CDR1 and CDR2 sequences are LGHDT and YNNKEL (reference sequence). J was trimmed by 5 bases and V by 11 bases; bases with no gene match: 11. DNA for the CDR3: TGTGCCGCCCGCGCCGTGGACAGGACTGAAGCTTTCTTT. Its translation is CAARAVDRTEAFF.

The genes are TRBV6-5 and TRBJ1-1, with 9 positions matching TRBD1. Trimming removed 0 bases from V and 6 bases from J; junction bases left unmatched: 8. The V gene's germline CDR1 is MNHEY and CDR2 SVGAGI. The CDR3 totals 16 residues. CDR3 coding DNA: TGTGCCAGCAGTTACTCGCCCGGGACAGGGACCTCTGAAGCTTTCTTT. This translates into CASSYSPGTGTSEAFF.

This clone was seen just once. V is TRBV5-5 and J is TRBJ2-2; the D gene is possibly TRBD1 (6 bases). This CDR3 has 15 amino acids. Per the germline V gene, CDR1 is SGHKS and CDR2 is YYEKEE (reference sequence). The V end was cut by 3 bases, the J end by 3 bases, with 12 bases between. CDR3 region: CASSSQGRYTGELFF. Here the CDR3 DNA reads TGTGCCAGCAGCTCCCAGGGGCGTTACACCGGGGAGCTGTTTTTT.

V is TRBV2 and J is TRBJ1-3, with D tentatively TRBD1 (5 bases). Trimming took off 8 bases at V and 3 bases at J, with 17 bases between the two ends. The CDR3 totals 15 residues. The V gene's germline CDR1 is SNHLY and CDR2 FYNNEI. CDR3 amino acids: CASGGWRGGGNTIYF. The DNA of the CDR3 is TGTGCCAGCGGGGGTTGGAGAGGCGGTGGAAACACCATATATTTT.